Presented here are 19 T cell receptor beta chains from one specimen sequenced in a study of T cell responses to AZD1222 COVID-19 vaccine. This table comes from immunoSEQ multiplex PCR, and its TCRdb copy is limited to in-frame clones, with some not included. Of some 45,000 clones in the sample, about 92% were seen once. The sample here was peripheral blood, taken 28 days after the second AZD1222 dose. The receptors originated from an adult who received the AZD1222 COVID-19 vaccine.

V usage is TRBV6-1 and J usage is TRBJ1-2; weak D call: TRBD1 (5 bases). The CDR3 covers 13 residues. Germline V gene data show CDR1 as MNHNS and CDR2 as SASEGT. V was trimmed by 0 bases and J by 7 bases, leaving 9 bases between them. The CDR3 here is CASSEARVAGYTF. The CDR3 DNA is TGTGCCAGCAGTGAAGCCAGGGTAGCTGGCTACACCTTC.

The chain couples TRBV6-5 to TRBJ1-2, with D maybe TRBD1 (6 bases). V gave up 6 bases and J gave up 4 bases, with 12 bases separating them. The length of the CDR3 is 13 residues. CDR1 and CDR2 (germline): MNHEY, SVGAGI. As DNA, the CDR3 is TGTGCCAGCAGCCAAACAGGGATCTATGGCTACACCTTC. It encodes CASSQTGIYGYTF.

The V gene is TRBV3-1 (or the pseudogene TRBV3-2), the J gene TRBJ1-5; unclear D gene. Trimming removed 3 bases at V and 0 bases at J, with 9 bases between. Germline CDR1 and CDR2: LGHDT and YNNKEL (reference sequence). The CDR3 is 15 amino acids. The CDR3 DNA is TGTGCCAGCAGCCAGTCGGGGTATAGCAATCAGCCCCAGCATTTT. Translation: CASSQSGYSNQPQHF.

The chain carries TRBV19 and TRBJ1-4, with TRBD1 matching over 8 bases. CDR1 is LNHDA and CDR2 is SQIVND in the germline V gene (reference sequence). The CDR3 is 13 amino acids. V dropped 6 bases and J dropped 10; count of bases not matched to a gene: 7. The CDR3 spells CASRARGQVKLFF. The CDR3 DNA reads as TGTGCCAGTAGGGCCAGGGGGCAGGTAAAACTGTTTTTT.

Only a few counts were recorded for this clone. The rearrangement links TRBV2 to TRBJ1-2, with D maybe TRBD1 (5 bases). The CDR3 sequence is 13 residues long. Trimming left V 4 bases short and J 9 bases short, with 15 bases between. Germline loops: CDR1 SNHLY, CDR2 FYNNEI. CDR3 bases: TGTGCCAGCAGTGTTGACGGGGGTTTAAGCTACACCTTC. Translation gives CASSVDGGLSYTF.

The chain recombines TRBV7-2 with TRBJ1-4; no firm D call. CDR3 size: 16 residues. The V and J ends lost 1 base and 4 bases respectively, with 13 bases between them. Germline V CDR1 and CDR2: SGHTA, FQGNSA. DNA of the CDR3: TGTGCCAGCAGCTTAGTGGCTGGGCCATTTAATGAAAAACTGTTTTTT. Encoded protein: CASSLVAGPFNEKLFF.

The rearrangement uses TRBV2 and TRBJ2-7; TRBD1 is a possible D gene (5 bases). The CDR3 length is 13 residues. CDR1 is SNHLY, CDR2 FYNNEI, per germline. Trimming stripped 6 bases from V and 5 bases from J, with 14 bases between. The CDR3 coding sequence is TGTGCCAGCAGGTTGTCCCAGGGTAACGAGCAGTACTTC. Protein: CASRLSQGNEQYF. The full variable domain, with the rest looked up from reference TRBV2 and TRBJ2-7, is EPEVTQTPSHQVTQMGQEVILRCVPISNHLYFYWYRQILGQKVEFLVSFYNNEISEKSEIFDDQFSVERPDGSNFTLKIRSTKLEDSAMYFCASRLSQGNEQYFGPGTRLTVT.

A single count supports this clone. For the CDR3, the DNA is TGTGCCAGTAGTGGCCTGGGGACAGCCCCCGGTCAGCCCCAGCATTTT. This sequence encodes CASSGLGTAPGQPQHF. The chain recombines TRBV19 with TRBJ1-5; TRBD1 aligns across 7 bases. The trim removed 5 bases at V and 6 bases at J, leaving 13 bases unmatched. Looked up from germline, CDR1 is LNHDA and CDR2 is SQIVND (reference sequence). The CDR3 is 16 residues long. Complete variable domain (other parts from reference TRBV19 and TRBJ1-5): DGGITQSPKYLFRKEGQNVTLSCEQNLNHDAMYWYRQDPGQGLRLIYYSQIVNDFQKGDIAEGYSVSREKKESFPLTVTSAQKNPTAFYLCASSGLGTAPGQPQHFGDGTRLSIL.

The chain carries TRBV6-5 and TRBJ2-4, with 7 bases matching TRBD2. Germline CDR1 reads MNHEY; CDR2 reads SVGAGI. The CDR3 consists of 13 residues. With V trimmed by 6 bases and J by 10 bases, 9 bases remained unmatched. This CDR3 reads CASSSTAAGIQYF. The CDR3 DNA follows: TGTGCCAGCAGCAGCACGGCAGCGGGAATTCAGTACTTC.

The rearrangement joins TRBV5-4 to TRBJ1-6; 9 nucleotides align to TRBD1. Germline CDR1 and CDR2: SGHNT and YYREEE (reference sequence). This CDR3 spans 18 amino acids. After removal of 0 bases from V and 8 bases from J, the junction contained 12 bases not matched to a gene. CDR3 in amino acids: CASSLEGPGQGGYSPLHF. The CDR3 nucleotides are TGTGCCAGCAGCTTGGAGGGACCGGGACAGGGCGGCTATTCACCCCTCCACTTT.

The chain combines TRBV12-3 or TRBV12-4 with TRBJ2-7; D gene ambiguous. CDR3 size: 11 residues. Trimming shortened V by 2 bases and J by 4 bases, and 3 bases separated the two germline ends. The DNA for the CDR3 is TGTGCCAGCAGTTTAACTTACGAGCAGTACTTC. This translates into CASSLTYEQYF.

The CDR3 sequence is CASTVGTSATYEQYF. The CDR3 region has the DNA TGTGCCAGCACCGTCGGTACTAGCGCTACCTACGAGCAGTACTTC. The genes are TRBV9 and TRBJ2-7, with 7 positions matching TRBD2. The germline V gene has CDR1 SGDLS and CDR2 YYNGEE. This CDR3 is 15 amino acids long. With 6 bases clipped from V and 2 bases from J, the junction kept 11 bases outside the gene matches.

V and J are TRBV19 and TRBJ1-2; 8 nucleotides match TRBD1. V was pared by 5 bases and J by 7 bases, with 9 bases of the junction left unmatched. CDR1 is LNHDA, CDR2 SQIVND, per germline (reference sequence). The CDR3 loop spans 14 amino acids. The CDR3, as DNA: TGTGCCAGTAGTCACCAACAGGGGGTTGGTGGCTACACCTTC. Translation gives CASSHQQGVGGYTF.

This rearrangement joins TRBV15 to TRBJ1-5; D might be TRBD1 (6 bases). Germline V gene data show CDR1 as LNHNV and CDR2 as YYDKDF (reference sequence). This CDR3 is 15 amino acids long. Trimming cost V 0 bases and J 8 bases, with 14 bases left between them. CDR3 in amino acids: CATSREGGREEPQHF. For the CDR3, the DNA is TGTGCCACCAGCAGAGAGGGGGGCAGGGAGGAGCCCCAGCATTTT.

The J gene is TRBJ1-5, the V gene TRBV6-2 or TRBV6-3; D is perhaps TRBD1 (5 bases). The CDR3 loop spans 18 amino acids. In germline, CDR1 is MNHEY, CDR2 SVGEGT. The V end lost 4 bases, the J end lost 2 bases, and 21 bases lay between the germline ends. The CDR3 bases are TGTGCCAGCAGTTCCATTCCCTTCCCAGGGTCGGGCAATCAGCCCCAGCATTTT. It yields the protein CASSSIPFPGSGNQPQHF.

This chain connects TRBV4-3 to TRBJ2-6, with no clear D. V lost 3 bases, J lost 2 bases, and 17 bases lay in between. This CDR3 spans 18 amino acids. Germline V gene data show CDR1 as LGHNA and CDR2 as YSLEER. CDR3 loop: CASSHGGQRGAGANVLTF. CDR3 sequence (DNA): TGCGCCAGCAGCCATGGCGGTCAAAGAGGTGCTGGGGCCAACGTCCTGACTTTC.

This chain links TRBV30 with TRBJ1-2; D gene unclear. CDR3 size: 14 residues. Germline-derived CDR1 and CDR2 are GTSNPN and SVGIG (reference sequence). Trimming stripped 2 bases from V and 3 bases from J, with 13 bases between. CDR3 in amino acids: CAWSPPGVDYGYTF. DNA of the CDR3: TGTGCCTGGAGTCCGCCCGGGGTTGACTATGGCTACACCTTC.

The chain recombines TRBV5-6 with TRBJ1-6, with TRBD1 matching over 8 bases. J gave up 9 bases and V 0 bases, and 5 bases lay outside the gene matches. This CDR3 contains 15 residues. Germline-derived CDR1 and CDR2 are SGHDT and YYEEEE. Here the CDR3 reads CASSLGRQGSSPLHF. The CDR3 DNA reads as TGTGCCAGCAGCTTGGGCCGACAGGGGAGTTCACCCCTCCACTTT.

The chain is built from TRBV7-2 and TRBJ1-4; D is undetermined. The CDR3 runs 15 residues. The germline V and J ends were trimmed by 5 bases and 0 bases, with 10 bases remaining between them. Looked up from germline, CDR1 is SGHTA and CDR2 is FQGNSA. CDR3 in amino acids: CASSPDGATNEKLFF. The DNA of the CDR3 is TGTGCCAGCAGCCCTGACGGGGCAACTAATGAAAAACTGTTTTTT.